Below are 6 T cell receptor beta chains sequenced from a single sample in a study of beta chain features in type 1 diabetes (dated by TCRdb to 2017 to 2018). What the work shows at the level of the full study, not this receptor alone: Type 1 diabetes patients showed a moderate but significant shortening of TCRB CDR3 length in all four CD4+ subsets.

The receptor library was made with the immunoSEQ multiplex PCR assay. The High Capacity cDNA Reverse Transcription Kit was used to reverse transcribe all of the isolated RNA, meaning that expressed TCRB transcripts were what got sequenced. The immuneACCESS repertoire file appears here via TCRdb, limited to in-frame rearrangements. These files lack a portion of the clones; in checked studies, under half of the deficit traces to unresolved V genes, and the cause of the others is not known. For this sample the table gives about 130,000 clones, of which 9% were detected only once. Jointly, the top ten make up under 0.9% of the sample. Their recognized antigens are unknown. Specimen: central memory CD4+ T cells from blood. Source of these receptors: a man younger than 45 with type 1 diabetes.

This clone was counted only a few times. This CDR3 fails to terminate in the conserved phenylalanine or tryptophan, so it likely reflects a read error. Because the CDR3's place on the DNA is in doubt, the DNA is left out and the CDR3 is given as listed by TCRdb. The CDR3 here is CASSEYGPVSI. The V gene is TRBV6-1, the J gene TRBJ1-4. The CDR3 length is 11 residues, termini included. Per germline, CDR1 MNHNS and CDR2 SASEGT.

This clone was counted only a few times. V gene TRBV4-3 combines with J gene TRBJ2-3, with 9 nucleotides matching TRBD1. The CDR3 is 16 residues long. Trimming took 3 bases from V and 2 from J; bases not matched to a gene: 6. CDR1 and CDR2 from the germline V gene are LGHNA and YSLEER. The CDR3 here is CASSQATGGHTDTQYF. DNA for the CDR3: TGCGCCAGCAGCCAGGCAACAGGGGGCCACACAGATACGCAGTATTTT.

This clone was recorded a few times. The chain employs TRBV19 and TRBJ1-4; TRBD1 agrees at 7 bases. Germline CDR1 and CDR2: LNHDA and SQIVND (reference sequence). V lost 5 bases, J lost 8 bases, and 11 bases stayed unmatched. The CDR3 loop spans 15 amino acids. In DNA, the CDR3 is TGTGCCAGTAGTGCCGGGCAAACAGGGGACGAAAAACTGTTTTTT. Residues: CASSAGQTGDEKLFF. The whole variable domain, filled in from reference TRBV19 and TRBJ1-4, reads DGGITQSPKYLFRKEGQNVTLSCEQNLNHDAMYWYRQDPGQGLRLIYYSQIVNDFQKGDIAEGYSVSREKKESFPLTVTSAQKNPTAFYLCASSAGQTGDEKLFFGSGTQLSVL.

J is TRBJ2-2 and V is TRBV5-6; D is undetermined. The V gene lost 0 bases and the J gene lost 3 bases, with 6 bases spanning the gap. This CDR3 contains 14 residues. Germline CDR1 is SGHDT and CDR2 is YYEEEE. The CDR3 DNA sequence: TGTGCCAGCAGCTTGGCGGGTGACACCGGGGAGCTGTTTTTT. This sequence encodes CASSLAGDTGELFF. Full variable domain (rest looked up from reference TRBV5-6 and TRBJ2-2): DAGVTQSPTHLIKTRGQQVTLRCSPKSGHDTVSWYQQALGQGPQFIFQYYEEEERQRGNFPDRFSGHQFPNYSSELNVNALLLGDSALYLCASSLAGDTGELFFGEGSRLTVL.

This chain connects TRBV9 to TRBJ2-7, with TRBD2 matching 13 bases. The V segment lost 4 bases and the J segment 3 bases; nucleotides outside the gene matches: 4. The CDR3 extends over 15 amino acids. Germline loops: CDR1 SGDLS, CDR2 YYNGEE. The CDR3 DNA reads TGTGCCAGCAGCCCGAGGACTAGCGGGGGCTACGAGCAGTACTTC. Protein sequence: CASSPRTSGGYEQYF.

The rearrangement joins TRBV5-1 to TRBJ2-1; TRBD2 matches 12 bases. This CDR3 comprises 14 residues. The germline gives CDR1 SGHRS, CDR2 YFSETQ. The V and J ends lost 4 bases and 10 bases, in that order; junction bases with no gene match: 6. Written as DNA, the CDR3 is TGCGCCAGCAGCCTAGCGGGGGGGCAGGACGAGCAGTTCTTC. The encoded protein is CASSLAGGQDEQFF.